Described below is a single T cell receptor (beta chain) sequence and its context. Its specificity is not known. These data are taken from a study of regulatory and conventional T cells in RAG deficiency. The sorted regulatory T cells were CD4+, CD25-high and CD127-low, with genomic DNA sequenced. Germline V gives CDR1 MDHEN, CDR2 SYDVKM. The CDR3 extends over 14 amino acids. Between the trimmed V and J ends, which lost 2 bases and 5 bases, there was a span of 9 bases. Broader study findings: Omenn syndrome and CID/AS patients had about 100-fold fewer unique Treg TCR beta sequences, versus roughly 9.6-fold elsewhere. Shannon entropy fell and Simpson indices rose in RAG-deficient patients. Patient subsets had shorter CDR3s; Omenn Treg-Tconv overlap exceeded 90%.

Generated by immunoSEQ multiplex PCR, the TCRdb table keeps only in-frame clones and is missing some. The sample comprises about 9,400 clones, more than 70% of which are singletons, and 1.3% rests with the top ten. These data are also associated with another study on regulatory T cells. As that report states: Amplification used 52 TRBV primers and 13 TRBJ primers.

The chain recombines TRBV28 with TRBJ2-2; the D gene is possibly TRBD2 (5 bases). This receptor was identified in a human donor in good health. Input material: Tregs sorted from blood. Written as DNA, the CDR3 is TGTGCCAGCAGTTTAGGGGAGCTAACCGGGGAGCTGTTTTTT. This gives the protein CASSLGELTGELFF.